This T cell receptor (beta chain) was identified during a study of monozygotic twins with inflammatory bowel disease. Study-wide results and caveats: The inverse Simpson measure of TCRbeta diversity was lower in IBD patients than in healthy co-twins.

Details on this clonotype: What it recognizes is unknown.

This CDR3 is 13 amino acids long. Germline V gene sequence: CDR1 GTSNPN, CDR2 SVGIG (reference sequence). For each CDR3 protein, TCRdb gives one entry from its re-call of the 5' RACE reads, without DNA. Recorded for this sample: approximately 390,000 distinct CDR3 sequences. This chain connects TRBV30 to TRBJ2-3; the D call from TCRdb, TRBD1, cannot be confirmed without DNA. Sequencing used blood. This receptor was taken from a human donor with ulcerative colitis or Crohn's disease, or a healthy co-twin of an affected twin (not recorded which). CDR3 loop: CAWKEGGTDTQYF.